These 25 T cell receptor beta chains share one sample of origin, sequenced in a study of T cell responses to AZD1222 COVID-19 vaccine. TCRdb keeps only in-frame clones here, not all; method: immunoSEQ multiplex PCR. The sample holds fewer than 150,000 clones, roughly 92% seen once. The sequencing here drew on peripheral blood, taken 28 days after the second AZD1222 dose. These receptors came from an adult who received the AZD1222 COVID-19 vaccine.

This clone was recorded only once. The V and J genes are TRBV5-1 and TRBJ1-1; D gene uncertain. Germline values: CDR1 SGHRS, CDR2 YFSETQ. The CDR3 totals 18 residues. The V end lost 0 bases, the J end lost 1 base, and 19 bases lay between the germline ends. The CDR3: CASSLGWFPEVPNTEAFF. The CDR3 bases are TGCGCCAGCAGCTTGGGTTGGTTTCCTGAGGTCCCGAACACTGAAGCTTTCTTT.

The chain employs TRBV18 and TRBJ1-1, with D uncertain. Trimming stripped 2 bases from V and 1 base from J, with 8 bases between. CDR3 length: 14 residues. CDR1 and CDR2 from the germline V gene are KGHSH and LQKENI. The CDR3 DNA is TGTGCCAGCTCACCAGGGCCTAAGAACACTGAAGCTTTCTTT. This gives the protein CASSPGPKNTEAFF.

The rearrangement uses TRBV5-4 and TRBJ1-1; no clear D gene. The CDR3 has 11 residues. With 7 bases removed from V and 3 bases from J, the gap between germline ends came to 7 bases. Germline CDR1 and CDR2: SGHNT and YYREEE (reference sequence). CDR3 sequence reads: CASQKDTEAFF. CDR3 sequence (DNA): TGTGCCAGCCAGAAAGACACTGAAGCTTTCTTT.

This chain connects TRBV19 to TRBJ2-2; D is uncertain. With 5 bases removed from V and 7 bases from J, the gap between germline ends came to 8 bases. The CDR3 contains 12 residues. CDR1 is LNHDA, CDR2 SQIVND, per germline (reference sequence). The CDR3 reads CASSFGYGELFF. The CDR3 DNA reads TGTGCCAGTAGTTTCGGATACGGGGAGCTGTTTTTT.

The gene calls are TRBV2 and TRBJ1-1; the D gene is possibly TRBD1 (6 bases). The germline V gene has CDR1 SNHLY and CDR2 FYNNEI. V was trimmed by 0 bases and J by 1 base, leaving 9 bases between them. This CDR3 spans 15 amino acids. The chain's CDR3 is CASSEADSWNTEAFF. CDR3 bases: TGTGCCAGCAGTGAAGCGGACAGCTGGAACACTGAAGCTTTCTTT. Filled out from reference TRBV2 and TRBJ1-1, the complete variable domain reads EPEVTQTPSHQVTQMGQEVILRCVPISNHLYFYWYRQILGQKVEFLVSFYNNEISEKSEIFDDQFSVERPDGSNFTLKIRSTKLEDSAMYFCASSEADSWNTEAFFGQGTRLTVV.

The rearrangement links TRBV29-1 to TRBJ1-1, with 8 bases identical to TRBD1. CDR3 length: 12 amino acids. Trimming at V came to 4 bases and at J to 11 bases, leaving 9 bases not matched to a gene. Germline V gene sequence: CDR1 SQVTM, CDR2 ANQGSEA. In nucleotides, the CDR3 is TGCAGCGTTGGTAGGCAGGGGGCAGTCGCTTTCTTT. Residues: CSVGRQGAVAFF.

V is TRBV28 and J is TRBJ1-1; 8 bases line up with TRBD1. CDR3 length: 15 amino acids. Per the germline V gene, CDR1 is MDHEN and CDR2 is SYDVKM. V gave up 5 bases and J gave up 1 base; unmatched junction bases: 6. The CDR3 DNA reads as TGTGCCAGCAGTGGGACAGGAGGAACGAACACTGAAGCTTTCTTT. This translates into CASSGTGGTNTEAFF.

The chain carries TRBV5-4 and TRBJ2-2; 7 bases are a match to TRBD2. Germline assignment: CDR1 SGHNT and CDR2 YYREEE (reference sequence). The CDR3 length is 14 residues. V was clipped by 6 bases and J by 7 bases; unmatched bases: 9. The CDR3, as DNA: TGTGCCAGCACCCGGGGGAGGGGCGGCGGGGAGCTGTTTTTT. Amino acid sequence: CASTRGRGGGELFF.

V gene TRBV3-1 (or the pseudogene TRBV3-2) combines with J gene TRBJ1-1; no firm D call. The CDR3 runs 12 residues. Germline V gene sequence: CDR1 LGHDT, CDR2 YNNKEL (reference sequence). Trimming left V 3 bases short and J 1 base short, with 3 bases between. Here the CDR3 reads CASSHPNTEAFF. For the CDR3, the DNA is TGTGCCAGCAGCCACCCGAACACTGAAGCTTTCTTT.

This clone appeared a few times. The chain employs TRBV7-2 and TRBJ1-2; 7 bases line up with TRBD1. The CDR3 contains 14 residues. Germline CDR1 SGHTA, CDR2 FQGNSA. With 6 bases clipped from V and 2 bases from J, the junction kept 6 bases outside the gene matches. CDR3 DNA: TGTGCCAGCAGATCAGGACAGGAAAACTATGGCTACACCTTC. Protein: CASRSGQENYGYTF.

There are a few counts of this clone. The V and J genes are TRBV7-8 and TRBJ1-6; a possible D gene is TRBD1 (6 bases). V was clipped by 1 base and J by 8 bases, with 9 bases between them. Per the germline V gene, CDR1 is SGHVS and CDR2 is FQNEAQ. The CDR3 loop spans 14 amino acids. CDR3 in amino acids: CASSLETGYSPLHF. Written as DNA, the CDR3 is TGTGCCAGCAGCTTAGAAACAGGGTATTCACCCCTCCACTTT.

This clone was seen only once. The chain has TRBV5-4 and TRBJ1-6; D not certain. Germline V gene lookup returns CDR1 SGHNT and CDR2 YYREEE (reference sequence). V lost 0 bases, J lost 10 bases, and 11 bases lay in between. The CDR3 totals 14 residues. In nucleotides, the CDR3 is TGTGCCAGCAGCTTGGGGGTAGCGGCATCACCCCTCCACTTT. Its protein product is CASSLGVAASPLHF.

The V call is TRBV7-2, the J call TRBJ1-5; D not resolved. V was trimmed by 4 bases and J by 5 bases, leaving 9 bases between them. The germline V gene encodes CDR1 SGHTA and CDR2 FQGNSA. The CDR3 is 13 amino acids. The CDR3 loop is CASSWRTDQPQHF. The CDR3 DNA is TGTGCCAGCAGCTGGAGGACGGATCAGCCCCAGCATTTT.

The CDR3 DNA reads as TGTGCCAGCAGTGAAAAGGCGGGGGGATCGGAGACCCAGTACTTC. Translated, it gives CASSEKAGGSETQYF. The V and J genes are TRBV6-4 and TRBJ2-5; 8 positions match TRBD2. Losses at the gene ends were 3 bases for V and 5 bases for J; bases not matched to a gene: 8. The V gene's germline CDR1 is MRHNA and CDR2 SNTAGT. The CDR3 loop spans 15 amino acids.

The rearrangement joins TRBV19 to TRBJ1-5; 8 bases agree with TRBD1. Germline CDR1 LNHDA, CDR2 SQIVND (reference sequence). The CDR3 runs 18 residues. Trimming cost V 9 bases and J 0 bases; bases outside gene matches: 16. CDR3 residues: CASQLAVQGVSSNQPQHF. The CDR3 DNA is TGTGCCAGCCAGCTCGCGGTACAGGGGGTTAGTAGCAATCAGCCCCAGCATTTT.

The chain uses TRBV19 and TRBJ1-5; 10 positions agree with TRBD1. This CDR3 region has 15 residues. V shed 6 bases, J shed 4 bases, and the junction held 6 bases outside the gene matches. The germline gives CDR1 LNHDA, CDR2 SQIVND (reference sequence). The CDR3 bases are TGTGCCAGTAGAGGTACGGGACAGGGGAATCAGCCCCAGCATTTT. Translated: CASRGTGQGNQPQHF.

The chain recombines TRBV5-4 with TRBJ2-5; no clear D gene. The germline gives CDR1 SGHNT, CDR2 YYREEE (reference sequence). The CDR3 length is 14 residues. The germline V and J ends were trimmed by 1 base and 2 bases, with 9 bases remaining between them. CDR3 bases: TGTGCCAGCAGCTTGTGGGTAGCTCAAGAGACCCAGTACTTC. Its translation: CASSLWVAQETQYF.

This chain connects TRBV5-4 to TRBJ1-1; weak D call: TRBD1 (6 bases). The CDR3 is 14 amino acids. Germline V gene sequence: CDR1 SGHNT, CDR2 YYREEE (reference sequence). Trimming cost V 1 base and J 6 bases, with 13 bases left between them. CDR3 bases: TGTGCCAGCAGCTTGAGGGGGGGGACCCCTGAAGCTTTCTTT. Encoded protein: CASSLRGGTPEAFF.

The CDR3 nucleotides read TGTGCCAGCAGTTTATTGGGACAGGGGGATGAAAAACTGTTTTTT. This sequence encodes CASSLLGQGDEKLFF. The V and J genes are TRBV28 and TRBJ1-4, with TRBD1 matching over 11 bases. V dropped 1 base and J dropped 6; count of bases not matched to a gene: 1. Germline V gives CDR1 MDHEN, CDR2 SYDVKM. The CDR3 spans 15 residues.

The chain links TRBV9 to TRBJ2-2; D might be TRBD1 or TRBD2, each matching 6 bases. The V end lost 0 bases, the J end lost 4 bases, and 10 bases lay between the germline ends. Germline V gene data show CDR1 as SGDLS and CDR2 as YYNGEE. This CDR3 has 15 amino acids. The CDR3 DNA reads TGTGCCAGCAGCGTAGAGGGGGGCAGCACCGGGGAGCTGTTTTTT. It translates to CASSVEGGSTGELFF.

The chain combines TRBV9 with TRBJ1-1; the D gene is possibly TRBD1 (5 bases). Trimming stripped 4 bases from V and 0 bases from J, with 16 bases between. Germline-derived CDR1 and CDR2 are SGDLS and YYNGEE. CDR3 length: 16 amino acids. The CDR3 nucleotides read TGTGCCAGCAGCCCCAGGGACCGACCCATGAACACTGAAGCTTTCTTT. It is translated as CASSPRDRPMNTEAFF. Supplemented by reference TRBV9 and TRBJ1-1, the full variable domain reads DSGVTQTPKHLITATGQRVTLRCSPRSGDLSVYWYQQSLDQGLQFLIQYYNGEERAKGNILERFSAQQFPDLHSELNLSSLELGDSALYFCASSPRDRPMNTEAFFGQGTRLTVV.

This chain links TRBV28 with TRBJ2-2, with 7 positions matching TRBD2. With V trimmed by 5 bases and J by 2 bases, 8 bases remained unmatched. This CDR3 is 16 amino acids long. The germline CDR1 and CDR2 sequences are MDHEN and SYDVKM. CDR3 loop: CASSPSGAANTGELFF. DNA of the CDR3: TGTGCCAGCAGTCCGAGCGGGGCGGCCAACACCGGGGAGCTGTTTTTT.

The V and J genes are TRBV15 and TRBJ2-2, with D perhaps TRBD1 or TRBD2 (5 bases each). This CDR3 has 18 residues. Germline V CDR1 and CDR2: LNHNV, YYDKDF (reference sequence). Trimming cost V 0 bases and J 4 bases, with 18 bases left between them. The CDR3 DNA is TGTGCCACCAGCAGAGATAAGGGATGGGGGTTGGGCACCGGGGAGCTGTTTTTT. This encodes CATSRDKGWGLGTGELFF.

The CDR3 sequence is CASSLGGTTNQPQHF. The CDR3 nucleotides read TGTGCCAGCAGCTTAGGAGGGACAACAAATCAGCCCCAGCATTTT. This rearrangement joins TRBV7-2 to TRBJ1-5, with D perhaps matching TRBD1 (6 bases). In germline, CDR1 is SGHTA, CDR2 FQGNSA. V lost 1 base to trimming and J lost 4 bases, with 11 bases between them. There are 15 residues in the CDR3.

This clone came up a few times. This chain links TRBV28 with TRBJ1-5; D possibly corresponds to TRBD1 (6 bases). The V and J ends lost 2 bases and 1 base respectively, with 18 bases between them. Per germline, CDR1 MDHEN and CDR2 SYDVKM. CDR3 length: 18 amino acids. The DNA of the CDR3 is TGTGCCAGCAGTTTAGGGGGACACAGTATAGGGAGCAATCAGCCCCAGCATTTT. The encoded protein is CASSLGGHSIGSNQPQHF. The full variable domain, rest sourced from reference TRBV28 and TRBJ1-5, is DVKVTQSSRYLVKRTGEKVFLECVQDMDHENMFWYRQDPGLGLRLIYFSYDVKMKEKGDIPEGYSVSREKKERFSLILESASTNQTSMYLCASSLGGHSIGSNQPQHFGDGTRLSIL.